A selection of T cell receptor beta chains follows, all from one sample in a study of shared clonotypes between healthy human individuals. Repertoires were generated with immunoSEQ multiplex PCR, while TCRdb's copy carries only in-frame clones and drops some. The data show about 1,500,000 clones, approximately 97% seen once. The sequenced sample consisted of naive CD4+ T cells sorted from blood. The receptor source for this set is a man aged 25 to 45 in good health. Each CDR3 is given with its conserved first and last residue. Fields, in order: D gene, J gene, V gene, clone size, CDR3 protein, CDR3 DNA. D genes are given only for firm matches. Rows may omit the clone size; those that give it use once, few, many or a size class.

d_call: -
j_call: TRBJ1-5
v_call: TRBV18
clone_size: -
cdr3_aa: CASSPQGKDQPQHF
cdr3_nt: TGTGCCAGCTCACCACAGGGTAAGGATCAGCCCCAGCATTTT

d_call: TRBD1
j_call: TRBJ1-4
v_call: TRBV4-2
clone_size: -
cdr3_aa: CASSQGQGVTNEKLFF
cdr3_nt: TGTGCCAGCAGCCAGGGACAGGGGGTCACTAATGAAAAACTGTTTTTT

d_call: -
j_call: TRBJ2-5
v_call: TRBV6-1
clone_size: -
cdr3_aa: CASSEGTGVYQETQYF
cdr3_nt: TGTGCCAGCAGTGAAGGTACGGGGGTGTACCAAGAGACCCAGTACTTC

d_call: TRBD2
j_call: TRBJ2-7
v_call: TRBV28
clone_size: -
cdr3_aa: CASSFSGRNYEQYF
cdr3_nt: TGTGCCAGCAGCTTTAGCGGGAGAAACTACGAGCAGTACTTC

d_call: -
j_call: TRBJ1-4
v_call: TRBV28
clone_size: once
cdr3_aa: CATDSTNEKLFF
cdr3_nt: TGTGCCACAGATTCAACTAATGAAAAACTGTTTTTT

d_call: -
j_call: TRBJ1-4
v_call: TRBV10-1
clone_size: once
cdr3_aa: CASSSDQGFEKLFF
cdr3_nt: TGCGCCAGCAGTTCCGACCAGGGGTTTGAAAAACTGTTTTTT

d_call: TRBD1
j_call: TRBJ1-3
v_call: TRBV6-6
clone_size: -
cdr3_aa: CASSSGQGGGNTIYF
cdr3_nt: TGTGCCAGCTCCTCGGGACAGGGTGGTGGAAACACCATATATTTT

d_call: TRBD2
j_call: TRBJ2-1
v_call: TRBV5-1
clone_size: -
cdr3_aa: CASSSGTSGRLAINEQFF
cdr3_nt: TGCGCCAGCAGCTCGGGGACTAGCGGGAGGTTGGCTATCAATGAGCAGTTCTTC

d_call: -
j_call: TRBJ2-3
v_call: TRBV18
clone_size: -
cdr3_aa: CASSPRTAADTQYF
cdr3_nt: TGTGCCAGCTCACCAAGGACAGCGGCAGATACGCAGTATTTT

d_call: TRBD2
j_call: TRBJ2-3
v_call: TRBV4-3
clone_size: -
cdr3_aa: CASSQVRGAGEFRTDTQYF
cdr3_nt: TGCGCCAGCAGCCAAGTAAGAGGAGCGGGGGAGTTCCGCACAGATACGCAGTATTTT

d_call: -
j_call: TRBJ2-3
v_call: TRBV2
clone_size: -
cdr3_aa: CASRAGPTLLTDTQYF
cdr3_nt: TGTGCCAGCAGGGCTGGACCGACGCTATTAACAGATACGCAGTATTTT

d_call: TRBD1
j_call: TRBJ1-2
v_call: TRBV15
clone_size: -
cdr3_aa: CATSRPQGLVDGYTF
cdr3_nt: TGTGCCACCAGCAGACCACAGGGGCTTGTCGATGGCTACACCTTC

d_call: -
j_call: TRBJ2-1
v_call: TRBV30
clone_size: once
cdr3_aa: CAWSVLGGRSYNEQFF
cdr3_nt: TGTGCCTGGAGTGTACTTGGGGGGAGGAGCTACAATGAGCAGTTCTTC

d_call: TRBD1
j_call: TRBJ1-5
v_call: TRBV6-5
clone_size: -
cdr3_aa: CATRDRASNQPQHF
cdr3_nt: TGTGCCACGCGAGACAGGGCGAGCAATCAGCCCCAGCATTTT

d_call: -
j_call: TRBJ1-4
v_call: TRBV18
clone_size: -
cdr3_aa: CASSPRGLTNEKLFF
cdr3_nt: TGTGCCAGCTCACCGCGGGGACTTACTAATGAAAAACTGTTTTTT

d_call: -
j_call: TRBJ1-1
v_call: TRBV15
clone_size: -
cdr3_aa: CATSGMGWNTEAFF
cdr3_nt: TGTGCCACCAGCGGTATGGGGTGGAACACTGAAGCTTTCTTT

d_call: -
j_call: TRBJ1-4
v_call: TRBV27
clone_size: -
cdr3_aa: CASSLRTMGEKLFF
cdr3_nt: TGTGCCAGCAGCCTGCGGACTATGGGGGAAAAACTGTTTTTT

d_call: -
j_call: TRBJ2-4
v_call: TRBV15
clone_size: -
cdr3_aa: CATSSPPQGGAKNIQYF
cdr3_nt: TGTGCCACCAGCAGCCCTCCCCAGGGGGGGGCCAAAAACATTCAGTACTTC

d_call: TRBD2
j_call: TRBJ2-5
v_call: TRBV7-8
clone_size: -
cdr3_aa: CASSDLAGGGETQYF
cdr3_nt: TGTGCCAGCAGCGATCTAGCGGGAGGTGGGGAGACCCAGTACTTC

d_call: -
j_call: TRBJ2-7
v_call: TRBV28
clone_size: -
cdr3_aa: CASSFIGGRNSGLTYEQYF
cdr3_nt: TGTGCCAGCAGTTTCATCGGGGGCCGTAATAGCGGGCTTACCTACGAGCAGTACTTC

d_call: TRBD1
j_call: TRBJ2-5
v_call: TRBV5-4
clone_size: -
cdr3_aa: CASSLGGTGQETQYF
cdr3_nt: TGTGCCAGCAGCTTGGGTGGGACAGGGCAAGAGACCCAGTACTTC

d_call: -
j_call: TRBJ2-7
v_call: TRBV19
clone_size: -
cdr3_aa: CASSTLRGEQYF
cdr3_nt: TGTGCCAGTAGTACCCTTCGGGGGGAGCAGTACTTC

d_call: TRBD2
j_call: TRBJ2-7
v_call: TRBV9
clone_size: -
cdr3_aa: CASSVDPAGGPIEQYF
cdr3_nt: TGTGCCAGCAGCGTAGATCCGGCGGGAGGGCCAATCGAGCAGTACTTC

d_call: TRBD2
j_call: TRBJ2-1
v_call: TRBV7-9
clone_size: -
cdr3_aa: CASSLRGLAGDSNEQFF
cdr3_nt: TGTGCCAGCAGCTTAAGGGGGCTAGCGGGAGATAGTAATGAGCAGTTCTTC

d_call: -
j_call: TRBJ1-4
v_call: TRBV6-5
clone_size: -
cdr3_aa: CASMVRPVANEKLFF
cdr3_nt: TGTGCCAGCATGGTTAGGCCGGTAGCTAATGAAAAACTGTTTTTT

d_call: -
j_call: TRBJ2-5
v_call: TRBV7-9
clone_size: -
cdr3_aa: CASSLDGETQYF
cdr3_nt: TGTGCCAGCAGCTTAGACGGGGAGACCCAGTACTTC

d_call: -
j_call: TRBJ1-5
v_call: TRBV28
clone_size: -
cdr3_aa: CASTTPIVSNQPQHF
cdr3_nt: TGTGCCAGCACCACCCCTATCGTTAGCAATCAGCCCCAGCATTTT

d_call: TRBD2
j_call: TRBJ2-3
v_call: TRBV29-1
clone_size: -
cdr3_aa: CSVASGITDTQYF
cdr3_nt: TGCAGCGTCGCTAGCGGGATCACAGATACGCAGTATTTT

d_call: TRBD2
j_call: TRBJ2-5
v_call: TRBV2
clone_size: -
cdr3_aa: CASSPGTSGREETQYF
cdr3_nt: TGTGCCAGCAGTCCTGGGACTAGCGGGAGGGAAGAGACCCAGTACTTC

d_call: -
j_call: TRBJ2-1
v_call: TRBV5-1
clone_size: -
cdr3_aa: CASRQLSSYNEQFF
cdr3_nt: TGCGCCAGCCGACAGCTAAGCTCCTACAATGAGCAGTTCTTC

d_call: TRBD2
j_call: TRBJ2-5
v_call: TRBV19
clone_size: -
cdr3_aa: CGTSGRRGETQYF
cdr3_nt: TGTGGGACTAGCGGGAGAAGGGGAGAGACCCAGTACTTC

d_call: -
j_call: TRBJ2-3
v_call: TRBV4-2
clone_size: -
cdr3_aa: CASSLLSGADTQYF
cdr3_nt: TGTGCCAGCAGCCTACTCTCAGGGGCCGATACGCAGTATTTT

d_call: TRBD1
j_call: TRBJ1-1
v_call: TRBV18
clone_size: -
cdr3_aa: CASSPRTGGDTEAFF
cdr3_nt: TGTGCCAGCTCACCACGGACAGGGGGGGACACTGAAGCTTTCTTT

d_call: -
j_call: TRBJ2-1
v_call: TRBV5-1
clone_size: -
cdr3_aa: CASSLASSSYNEQFF
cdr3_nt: TGCGCCAGCAGCTTAGCGTCAAGCTCCTACAATGAGCAGTTCTTC

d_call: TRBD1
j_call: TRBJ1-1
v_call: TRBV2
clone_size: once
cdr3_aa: CASNDRVWTEAFF
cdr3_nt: TGTGCCAGCAATGACAGGGTATGGACTGAAGCTTTCTTT

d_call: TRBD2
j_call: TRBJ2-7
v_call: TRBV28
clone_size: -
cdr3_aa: CASSTPASGSYEQYF
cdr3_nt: TGTGCCAGCAGCACTCCGGCTAGCGGGAGCTACGAGCAGTACTTC

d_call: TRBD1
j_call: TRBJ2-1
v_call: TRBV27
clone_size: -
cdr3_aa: CASSLPGQGSNEQFF
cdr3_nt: TGTGCCAGCAGTCTCCCGGGACAGGGGAGCAATGAGCAGTTCTTC

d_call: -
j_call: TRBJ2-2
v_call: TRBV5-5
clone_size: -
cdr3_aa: CASPGTARVSTGELFF
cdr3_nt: TGTGCCAGCCCGGGGACTGCCCGGGTGAGCACCGGGGAGCTGTTTTTT

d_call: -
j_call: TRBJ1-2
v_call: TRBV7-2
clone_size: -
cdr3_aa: CASSLAGGDYGYTF
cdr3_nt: TGTGCCAGCAGCTTAGCGGGGGGCGACTATGGCTACACCTTC

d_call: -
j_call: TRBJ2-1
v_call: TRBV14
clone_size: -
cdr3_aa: CASSQEFTVLRGEQFF
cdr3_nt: TGTGCCAGCAGCCAAGAATTCACAGTCCTGCGGGGTGAGCAGTTCTTC

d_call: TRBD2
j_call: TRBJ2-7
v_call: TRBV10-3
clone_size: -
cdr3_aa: CATKTSASSYEQYF
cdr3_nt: TGTGCCACCAAAACTAGCGCGAGCTCCTACGAGCAGTACTTC

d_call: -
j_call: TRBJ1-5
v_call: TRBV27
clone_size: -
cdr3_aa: CASSFGQPQHF
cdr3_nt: TGTGCCAGCAGTTTTGGACAGCCCCAGCATTTT

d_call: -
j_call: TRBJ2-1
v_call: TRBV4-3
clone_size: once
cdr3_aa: CASSQARFGEQFF
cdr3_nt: TGCGCCAGCAGCCAAGCTAGGTTCGGAGAGCAGTTCTTC

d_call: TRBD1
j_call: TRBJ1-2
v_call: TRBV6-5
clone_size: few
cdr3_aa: CASGQGGGYTF
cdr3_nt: TGTGCCAGCGGACAGGGGGGTGGCTACACCTTC

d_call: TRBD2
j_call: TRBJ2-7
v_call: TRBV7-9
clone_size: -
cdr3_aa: CASSLGPGTSGASSYEQYF
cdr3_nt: TGTGCCAGCAGCTTGGGGCCTGGGACTAGCGGGGCTAGCTCCTACGAGCAGTACTTC

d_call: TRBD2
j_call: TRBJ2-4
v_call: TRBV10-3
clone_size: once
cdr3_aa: CAISEILAGGGGKNIQYF
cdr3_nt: TGTGCCATCAGTGAGATCCTAGCGGGAGGCGGGGGCAAAAACATTCAGTACTTC

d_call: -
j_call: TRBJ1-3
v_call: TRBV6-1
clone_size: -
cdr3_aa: CASSDRSGNTIYF
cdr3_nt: TGTGCCAGCAGTGATAGGTCTGGAAACACCATATATTTT

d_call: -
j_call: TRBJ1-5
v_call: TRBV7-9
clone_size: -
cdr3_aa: CASSVQGGQPQHF
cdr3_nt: TGTGCCAGCAGCGTACAGGGAGGCCAGCCCCAGCATTTT

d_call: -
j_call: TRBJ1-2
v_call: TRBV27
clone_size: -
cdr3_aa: CASRHDYGYTF
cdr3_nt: TGTGCCAGCAGGCATGACTATGGCTACACCTTC

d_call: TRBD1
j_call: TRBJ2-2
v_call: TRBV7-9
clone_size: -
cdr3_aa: CASTHPDRVRELFF
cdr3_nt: TGTGCCAGCACCCACCCCGACAGGGTCCGGGAGCTGTTTTTT

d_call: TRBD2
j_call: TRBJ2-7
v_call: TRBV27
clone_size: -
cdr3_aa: CASSLLSGTLYEQYF
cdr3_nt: TGTGCCAGCAGTTTACTTAGCGGGACACTTTACGAGCAGTACTTC